This T cell receptor beta chain was profiled in a study of cytomegalovirus exposure and HLA in healthy donors. Worth noting for this clone: As yet, its antigen is unknown.

Points from the study as a whole: Most TCR sequences were seen very rarely across donors, but some public TCRs occurred in many.

A multiplex PCR was run with 60 Vbeta primers and 13 Jbeta primers. Sequencing was performed with immunoSEQ multiplex PCR; in TCRdb, only in-frame clones are kept and a portion is missing. The table shows 200,000 or so clones, with around 86% occurring only once. After removal of 4 bases from V and 1 base from J, the junction contained 3 bases not matched to a gene. From germline, CDR1 is SGHNT and CDR2 YYREEE (reference sequence). The CDR3 runs to 17 residues. The rearrangement uses TRBV5-4 and TRBJ2-3; 16 nucleotides match TRBD2. The receptor's source is a man aged 25 to 40 in good health and CMV-seronegative. Sequenced input: PBMCs. CDR3 protein: CASSGTSGRVRTDTQYF. The CDR3 DNA is TGTGCCAGCAGCGGGACTAGCGGGAGGGTTCGCACAGATACGCAGTATTTT.